Below, 8 T cell receptor beta chains from the same sample are listed, as sequenced in a study of blood T cell repertoires in COVID-19. Data came from immunoSEQ multiplex PCR; TCRdb stores just in-frame clones and leaves some out. The table records approximately 280,000 clones, 75% to 90% of them present only once. The sequenced sample consisted of peripheral blood. The receptors come from a man in his fifties or sixties with acute or convalescent COVID-19.

The chain recombines TRBV30 with TRBJ2-7, with 10 positions matching TRBD1. The CDR3 covers 14 residues. The V segment lost 5 bases and the J segment 0 bases; nucleotides outside the gene matches: 4. CDR1 GTSNPN and CDR2 SVGIG come from the germline V gene (reference sequence). The CDR3 DNA reads as TGTGCCTGGTACCGGACAGGGGGCTCCTACGAGCAGTACTTC. This gives the protein CAWYRTGGSYEQYF.

J is TRBJ2-5 and V is TRBV3-1 (or the pseudogene TRBV3-2); no definite D call. The CDR3 runs 14 residues. CDR1 is LGHDT, CDR2 YNNKEL, per germline (reference sequence). The V end lost 0 bases, the J end lost 1 base, and 6 bases lay between the germline ends. CDR3 nucleotide sequence: TGTGCCAGCAGCCAAGATCGCAGCCAAGAGACCCAGTACTTC. Protein: CASSQDRSQETQYF.

The rearrangement uses TRBV12-5 and TRBJ1-5, with D unresolved. The CDR3 sequence is 14 residues long. The germline V gene has CDR1 LGHNT and CDR2 FRNRAP. The V gene lost 5 bases and the J gene lost 0 bases, with 8 bases spanning the gap. The CDR3 DNA reads as TGTGCTAGTGGTGCGACATATAGCAATCAGCCCCAGCATTTT. Its translation: CASGATYSNQPQHF.

This clone was counted only a few times. J is TRBJ1-1 and V is TRBV5-6; unclear D gene. CDR1 and CDR2 from the germline V gene are SGHDT and YYEEEE. The V and J ends lost 2 bases and 0 bases respectively, with 2 bases between them. This CDR3 is 12 amino acids long. Here the CDR3 DNA reads TGTGCCAGCAGCTTCATGAACACTGAAGCTTTCTTT. Translated: CASSFMNTEAFF.

V and J are TRBV11-2 and TRBJ1-6; TRBD1 aligns across 7 bases. The CDR3 runs 15 residues. The ends lost 10 bases at V and 8 bases at J; junction bases unmatched: 14. The germline gives CDR1 SGHAT, CDR2 FQNNGV. The CDR3 bases are TGTGCCACCGCGCTCGGCAGGGGGTTCGATTCACCCCTCCACTTT. Translation gives CATALGRGFDSPLHF.

V is TRBV4-1 and J is TRBJ1-4; D gene unclear. CDR1 and CDR2 (germline): MGHRA, YSYEKL. The CDR3 consists of 16 residues. V was shortened by 0 bases and J by 8 bases, with 16 bases between the two germline ends. The CDR3 here is CASSQDGGRDGEKLFF. CDR3 coding DNA: TGCGCCAGCAGCCAAGATGGAGGGAGGGATGGAGAAAAACTGTTTTTT.

V and J are TRBV5-5 and TRBJ2-6; the D gene is possibly TRBD2 (7 bases). With 6 bases removed from V and 0 bases from J, the gap between germline ends came to 16 bases. Germline V gene sequence: CDR1 SGHKS, CDR2 YYEKEE (reference sequence). The CDR3 runs 17 residues. In DNA form, the CDR3 reads TGTGCCAGCACCCCGGGGGGCTCCAGCTCTGGGGCCAACGTCCTGACTTTC. The encoded protein is CASTPGGSSSGANVLTF. The whole variable domain, remainder taken from reference TRBV5-5 and TRBJ2-6, is DAGVTQSPTHLIKTRGQQVTLRCSPISGHKSVSWYQQVLGQGPQFIFQYYEKEERGRGNFPDRFSARQFPNYSSELNVNALLLGDSALYLCASTPGGSSSGANVLTFGAGSRLTVL.

This clone was seen only a few times. V usage is TRBV2 and J usage is TRBJ1-1; D is uncertain. This CDR3 has 13 amino acids. Germline CDR1 and CDR2: SNHLY and FYNNEI. V was pared by 8 bases and J by 5 bases, with 15 bases between. The CDR3 is CASAVGEQTEAFF. CDR3 nucleotide sequence: TGTGCCAGCGCCGTGGGAGAACAGACTGAAGCTTTCTTT. Supplemented by reference TRBV2 and TRBJ1-1, the full variable domain reads EPEVTQTPSHQVTQMGQEVILRCVPISNHLYFYWYRQILGQKVEFLVSFYNNEISEKSEIFDDQFSVERPDGSNFTLKIRSTKLEDSAMYFCASAVGEQTEAFFGQGTRLTVV.